This passage covers 32 T cell receptor beta chains from one sample sequenced in a study of T-cell reconstitution after alpha-beta-depleted transplantation in children. Researchers prepared the TCRbeta library using unique molecular identifiers, the study reports. Via MiXCR, TCRdb re-called the PCR reads, giving one row per CDR3 protein. Of about 370,000 distinct CDR3 sequences listed, around 20% are singletons. The sample was PBMCs from the stem cell graft donor, taken from the stem cell graft. The source is a human donor who donated a stem cell graft to a child with acute myeloid leukemia.

This clonotype was picked up a small number of times. The chain carries TRBV27 and TRBJ1-6; TRBD1 matches at 10 bases. Trimming at V came to 8 bases and at J to 1 base, leaving 2 bases not matched to a gene. Per germline, CDR1 MNHEY and CDR2 SMNVEV (reference sequence). The CDR3 runs 15 residues. CDR3 bases: TGTGCCAGCCGGACAGGGGGGTCCTATAATTCACCCCTCCACTTT. The encoded protein is CASRTGGSYNSPLHF.

This clonotype was detected many times. CDR3 region: CSVGESSGYTF. The CDR3 DNA is TGCAGCGTTGGGGAGAGCTCTGGCTACACCTTC. The V and J genes are TRBV29-1 and TRBJ1-2; D not resolved. The V gene lost 4 bases and the J gene lost 7 bases, with 10 bases spanning the gap. The CDR3 loop spans 11 amino acids. Germline V gene sequence: CDR1 SQVTM, CDR2 ANQGSEA.

This clonotype was counted a few times. The rearrangement uses TRBV20-1 and TRBJ2-7; no firm D call. The germline CDR1 and CDR2 sequences are DFQATT and SNEGSKA (reference sequence). The germline V and J ends were trimmed by 3 bases and 3 bases, with 9 bases remaining between them. The CDR3 has 12 amino acids. The CDR3 sequence is CSASNSHYEQYF. In DNA, the CDR3 is TGCAGTGCTAGTAACAGCCACTACGAGCAGTACTTC.

This clonotype appeared a few times. The chain has TRBV6-6 and TRBJ2-2; no clear D gene. This CDR3 has 13 amino acids. V gave up 0 bases and J gave up 7 bases, with 6 bases separating them. The germline gives CDR1 MNHNY, CDR2 SVGAGI (reference sequence). DNA for the CDR3: TGTGCCAGCAGTTACTCAGGGATCGGGGAGCTGTTTTTT. Translating gives CASSYSGIGELFF.

A few counts support this clonotype. Because it lacks the conserved phenylalanine or tryptophan at the end, this CDR3 is likely a read error. The chain recombines TRBV20-1 with TRBJ1-2; D uncertain. V lost 6 bases and J lost 6, with 17 bases in between. From germline, CDR1 is DFQATT and CDR2 SNEGSKA (reference sequence). CDR3 length: 13 residues. The CDR3 is CSASRSAGDGYTY. As DNA, the CDR3 is TGCAGTGCCAGTCGGTCAGCGGGAGATGGCTACACCTAC.

This rearrangement joins TRBV20-1 to TRBJ2-5; D is ambiguous. Trimming stripped 6 bases from V and 5 bases from J, with 10 bases between. The CDR3 sequence is 11 residues long. Germline CDR1 DFQATT, CDR2 SNEGSKA (reference sequence). CDR3 sequence (DNA): TGCAGTGCGGGAAGTTCGGAGACCCAGTACTTC. As protein: CSAGSSETQYF.

This clonotype was observed a handful of times. The rearrangement links TRBV28 to TRBJ2-7; unclear D gene. The CDR3 length is 14 residues. Deletions cut 7 bases from V and 6 bases from J, with 19 bases between. CDR1 is MDHEN and CDR2 is SYDVKM in the germline V gene. The CDR3 protein is CASTVYPVSSEQYF. In DNA form, the CDR3 reads TGTGCCAGCACCGTTTATCCGGTATCCAGCGAGCAGTACTTC.

This clonotype was seen repeatedly, ten times or more. The DNA for the CDR3 is TGCAGCGTTGGGTTGGGGACAACTAGGATCAATGAGCAGTTCTTC. Its protein product is CSVGLGTTRINEQFF. The chain couples TRBV29-1 to TRBJ2-1; perhaps TRBD1 as D (6 bases). This CDR3 spans 15 amino acids. Looked up from germline, CDR1 is SQVTM and CDR2 is ANQGSEA. V was pared by 4 bases and J by 6 bases, with 19 bases between.

The J gene is TRBJ2-2, the V gene TRBV7-3, with D unclear. The CDR3 runs 14 residues. V lost 4 bases and J 4 bases, leaving 10 bases between the germline ends. In germline, CDR1 is SGHTA, CDR2 FQGTGA. Here the CDR3 reads CASSSIRGTGELFF. CDR3 nucleotides: TGTGCCAGCAGCTCCATACGAGGCACCGGGGAGCTGTTTTTT.

This chain links TRBV15 with TRBJ2-1; no definite D call. The CDR3 contains 14 residues. The V gene lost 0 bases and the J gene lost 8 bases, with 11 bases spanning the gap. Germline V lookup: CDR1 LNHNV, CDR2 YYDKDF (reference sequence). CDR3 DNA: TGTGCCACCAGCAGAGAGTCCAGGCTCCATGAGCAGTTCTTC. Translated: CATSRESRLHEQFF.

The V gene is TRBV3-1, the J gene TRBJ2-7; 9 nucleotides line up with TRBD2. The CDR3 totals 16 residues. Germline loops: CDR1 LGHDT, CDR2 YNNKEL (reference sequence). V shed 3 bases, J shed 0 bases, and the junction held 6 bases outside the gene matches. CDR3 DNA: TGTGCCAGCAGCCAGTTAAGCGGGAGGTTCTCCTACGAGCAGTACTTC. Translated: CASSQLSGRFSYEQYF.

The rearrangement links TRBV12-3 or TRBV12-4 to TRBJ1-6, with D possibly being TRBD1 (6 bases). V was clipped by 3 bases and J by 8 bases, with 11 bases between them. CDR3 size: 14 residues. The CDR3 sequence: CASSFSQGHSPLHF. The CDR3 nucleotides are TGTGCCAGCAGTTTCTCTCAGGGGCATTCACCCCTCCACTTT.

This clonotype has just a few counts. The chain employs TRBV3-1 and TRBJ2-2; possible D gene TRBD2, 5 bases. Germline values: CDR1 LGHDT, CDR2 YNNKEL (reference sequence). This CDR3 spans 14 amino acids. V lost 5 bases and J 4 bases, leaving 11 bases between the germline ends. The CDR3 sequence is CASSSSGVTGELFF. The CDR3 DNA reads TGTGCCAGCAGCTCCAGCGGAGTCACCGGGGAGCTGTTTTTT.

This clonotype has at least ten counts. The chain employs TRBV29-1 and TRBJ2-2; D is possibly TRBD1 or TRBD2 (5 bases each). Germline-derived CDR1 and CDR2 are SQVTM and ANQGSEA. The CDR3 loop spans 11 amino acids. V lost 3 bases, J lost 7 bases, and 6 bases lay in between. CDR3 residues: CSVEGDGELFF. The DNA for the CDR3 is TGCAGCGTTGAGGGGGACGGGGAGCTGTTTTTT.

The chain combines TRBV4-1 with TRBJ2-1, with 8 bases matching TRBD2. V trimming: 1 base; J trimming: 7 bases; junction bases outside the gene matches: 9. Germline V gene data show CDR1 as MGHRA and CDR2 as YSYEKL. CDR3 size: 16 residues. The CDR3 loop reads CASSQVSSGRRNEQFF. DNA of the CDR3: TGCGCCAGCAGCCAAGTGTCCAGCGGGAGAAGAAATGAGCAGTTCTTC.

This clonotype has ten or more counts. V usage is TRBV7-2 and J usage is TRBJ2-7, with a weak D call TRBD2 (5 bases). CDR3 length equals 12 residues. V lost 5 bases, J lost 5 bases, and 10 bases lay in between. The germline V gene has CDR1 SGHTA and CDR2 FQGNSA. Here the CDR3 reads CASSPTRNEQYF. The CDR3 bases are TGTGCCAGCAGCCCCACTAGAAACGAGCAGTACTTC.

This clonotype was picked up many times. This rearrangement joins TRBV20-1 to TRBJ1-1; no clear D gene. CDR3 length equals 14 residues. Trimming pared 3 bases from V and 2 bases from J, leaving 13 bases between. Looked up from germline, CDR1 is DFQATT and CDR2 is SNEGSKA (reference sequence). Here the CDR3 DNA reads TGCAGTGCTAGGTTAGGTGGTGGTAACACTGAAGCTTTCTTT. This encodes CSARLGGGNTEAFF.

V gene TRBV10-1 combines with J gene TRBJ2-7; D might be TRBD2 (6 bases). CDR1 is WNHNN, CDR2 SYGVQD, per germline (reference sequence). The CDR3 loop spans 14 amino acids. Trimming left V 0 bases short and J 1 base short, with 7 bases between. The CDR3 DNA reads TGCGCCAGCAGTGAGTCGGGACTTTCCTACGAGCAGTACTTC. As protein: CASSESGLSYEQYF.

This clonotype appeared a few times. This chain joins TRBV6-5 and TRBJ1-2; perhaps TRBD1 as D (6 bases). The CDR3 spans 12 residues. CDR1 and CDR2 from the germline V gene are MNHEY and SVGAGI. Trimming pared 6 bases from V and 5 bases from J, leaving 10 bases between. CDR3 loop: CASRRTGYGYTF. CDR3 coding DNA: TGTGCCAGCAGACGAACAGGGTATGGCTACACCTTC.

The table lists this clonotype with many counts. The chain joins TRBV29-1 to TRBJ2-5; D not resolved. This CDR3 contains 12 residues. CDR1 SQVTM and CDR2 ANQGSEA come from the germline V gene. Trimming took off 5 bases at V and 5 bases at J, with 12 bases between the two ends. CDR3 bases: TGCAGCGTTTACCCCCCCGGTGAGACCCAGTACTTC. Its translation: CSVYPPGETQYF. Full variable domain (outside the CDR3, taken from reference TRBV29-1 and TRBJ2-5): SAVISQKPSRDICQRGTSLTIQCQVDSQVTMMFWYRQQPGQSLTLIATANQGSEATYESGFVIDKFPISRPNLTFSTLTVSNMSPEDSSIYLCSVYPPGETQYFGPGTRLLVL.

This clonotype was detected a few times. A read error may produce the germline difference seen at one junction end. This chain links TRBV5-1 with TRBJ1-3, with D possibly TRBD1 on 5 matching bases. This CDR3 contains 14 residues. In germline, CDR1 is SGHRS, CDR2 YFSETQ. This chain's CDR3 is CASSLDTSGNTIYF. The CDR3 DNA reads TGCGCCAGCAGTTTGGACACCTCTGGAAACACCATATATTTT.

The chain joins TRBV11-2 to TRBJ2-5; D is unresolved. Between the trimmed V and J ends, which lost 0 bases and 5 bases, there was a span of 7 bases. The CDR3 spans 13 residues. CDR1 SGHAT and CDR2 FQNNGV come from the germline V gene. The CDR3 bases are TGTGCCAGCAGCTTAGATCAAAAGGAGACCCAGTACTTC. This encodes CASSLDQKETQYF.

Many counts were recorded for this clonotype. This chain uses TRBV28 with TRBJ1-2; D is unresolved. V lost 3 bases and J 6 bases, leaving 2 bases between the germline ends. The CDR3 is made up of 10 amino acids. Germline loops: CDR1 MDHEN, CDR2 SYDVKM. CDR3 bases: TGTGCCAGCAGTTTCAATGGCTACACCTTC. It specifies CASSFNGYTF.

J is TRBJ2-7 and V is TRBV15; the match to TRBD1 covers 7 bases. Per germline, CDR1 LNHNV and CDR2 YYDKDF (reference sequence). The CDR3 has 14 amino acids. Losses at the gene ends were 4 bases for V and 5 bases for J; bases not matched to a gene: 8. The CDR3 protein is CATSIGGGVHEQYF. The CDR3 DNA is TGTGCCACCAGCATAGGGGGCGGAGTCCACGAGCAGTACTTC.

The chain uses TRBV12-3 or TRBV12-4 and TRBJ2-3, with 11 bases fitting TRBD1. The CDR3 runs to 16 residues. J gave up 4 bases and V 3 bases, and 6 bases lay outside the gene matches. As DNA, the CDR3 is TGTGCCAGCAGTTTGGCGGGACAGGGGGGCCCAGATACGCAGTATTTT. Translation gives CASSLAGQGGPDTQYF.

The chain has TRBV12-3 or TRBV12-4 and TRBJ2-3; no reliable D call. V was cut by 0 bases and J by 4 bases, with 5 bases left in between. The CDR3 sequence is 13 residues long. CDR3 in DNA: TGTGCCAGCAGTTTAGCGGGATCAGATACGCAGTATTTT. Amino acids: CASSLAGSDTQYF.

This clonotype was detected a few times. The V call is TRBV25-1, the J call TRBJ2-7; D perhaps matches TRBD1 (7 bases). Per the germline V gene, CDR1 is MGHDK and CDR2 is SYGVNS. V shed 6 bases and J shed 5 bases, with 17 bases lying between them. The CDR3 has 14 amino acids. The CDR3 is CASSPRQGEDEQYF. DNA of the CDR3: TGTGCCAGCAGCCCGAGGCAGGGGGAGGACGAGCAGTACTTC.

This clonotype was seen repeatedly, ten times or more. The genes are TRBV10-3 and TRBJ2-1; D unresolved. Per the germline V gene, CDR1 is ENHRY and CDR2 is SYGVKD. The CDR3 spans 12 residues. Between the trimmed V and J ends, which lost 2 bases and 6 bases, there was a span of 5 bases. Here the CDR3 DNA reads TGTGCCATCAGTGAGGCCCGCAATGAGCAGTTCTTC. Its protein is CAISEARNEQFF.

A single count supports this clonotype. V usage is TRBV3-1 and J usage is TRBJ2-7; D remains ambiguous. Trimming took off 1 base at V and 6 bases at J, with 10 bases between the two ends. This CDR3 spans 13 amino acids. Germline V gene lookup returns CDR1 LGHDT and CDR2 YNNKEL (reference sequence). The CDR3 reads CASSQVTRTEQYF. Written as DNA, the CDR3 is TGTGCCAGCAGCCAAGTCACGAGAACCGAGCAGTACTTC.

This clonotype was counted a few times. The V gene is TRBV30, the J gene TRBJ2-1; no clear D gene. V was shortened by 0 bases and J by 3 bases, with 6 bases between the two germline ends. Germline-derived CDR1 and CDR2 are GTSNPN and SVGIG (reference sequence). The CDR3 sequence is 13 residues long. CDR3 DNA sequence: TGTGCCTGGAGTGTTAAGGGCTACAATGAGCAGTTCTTC. Protein product: CAWSVKGYNEQFF.

Ten or more counts support this clonotype. This chain links TRBV29-1 with TRBJ1-2; TRBD1 is a possible D gene (6 bases). The CDR3 has 12 amino acids. CDR1 is SQVTM and CDR2 is ANQGSEA in the germline V gene. Trimming left V 1 base short and J 8 bases short, with 11 bases between. The CDR3 DNA reads TGCAGCGTTGAAGGGGGGACATGGGGCTACACCTTC. Protein: CSVEGGTWGYTF.

Regarding this clonotype: A much larger clone differs from this one at a single base, so this may be a read error. This chain uses TRBV12-3 or TRBV12-4 with TRBJ1-1; D is perhaps TRBD1 (6 bases). V was pared by 5 bases and J by 0 bases, with 13 bases between. The CDR3 spans 15 residues. CDR3 bases: TGTGCCAGCAGTCCACAGGGTGGGGTGAACACTGAAGCTTTCTTT. It yields the protein CASSPQGGVNTEAFF.